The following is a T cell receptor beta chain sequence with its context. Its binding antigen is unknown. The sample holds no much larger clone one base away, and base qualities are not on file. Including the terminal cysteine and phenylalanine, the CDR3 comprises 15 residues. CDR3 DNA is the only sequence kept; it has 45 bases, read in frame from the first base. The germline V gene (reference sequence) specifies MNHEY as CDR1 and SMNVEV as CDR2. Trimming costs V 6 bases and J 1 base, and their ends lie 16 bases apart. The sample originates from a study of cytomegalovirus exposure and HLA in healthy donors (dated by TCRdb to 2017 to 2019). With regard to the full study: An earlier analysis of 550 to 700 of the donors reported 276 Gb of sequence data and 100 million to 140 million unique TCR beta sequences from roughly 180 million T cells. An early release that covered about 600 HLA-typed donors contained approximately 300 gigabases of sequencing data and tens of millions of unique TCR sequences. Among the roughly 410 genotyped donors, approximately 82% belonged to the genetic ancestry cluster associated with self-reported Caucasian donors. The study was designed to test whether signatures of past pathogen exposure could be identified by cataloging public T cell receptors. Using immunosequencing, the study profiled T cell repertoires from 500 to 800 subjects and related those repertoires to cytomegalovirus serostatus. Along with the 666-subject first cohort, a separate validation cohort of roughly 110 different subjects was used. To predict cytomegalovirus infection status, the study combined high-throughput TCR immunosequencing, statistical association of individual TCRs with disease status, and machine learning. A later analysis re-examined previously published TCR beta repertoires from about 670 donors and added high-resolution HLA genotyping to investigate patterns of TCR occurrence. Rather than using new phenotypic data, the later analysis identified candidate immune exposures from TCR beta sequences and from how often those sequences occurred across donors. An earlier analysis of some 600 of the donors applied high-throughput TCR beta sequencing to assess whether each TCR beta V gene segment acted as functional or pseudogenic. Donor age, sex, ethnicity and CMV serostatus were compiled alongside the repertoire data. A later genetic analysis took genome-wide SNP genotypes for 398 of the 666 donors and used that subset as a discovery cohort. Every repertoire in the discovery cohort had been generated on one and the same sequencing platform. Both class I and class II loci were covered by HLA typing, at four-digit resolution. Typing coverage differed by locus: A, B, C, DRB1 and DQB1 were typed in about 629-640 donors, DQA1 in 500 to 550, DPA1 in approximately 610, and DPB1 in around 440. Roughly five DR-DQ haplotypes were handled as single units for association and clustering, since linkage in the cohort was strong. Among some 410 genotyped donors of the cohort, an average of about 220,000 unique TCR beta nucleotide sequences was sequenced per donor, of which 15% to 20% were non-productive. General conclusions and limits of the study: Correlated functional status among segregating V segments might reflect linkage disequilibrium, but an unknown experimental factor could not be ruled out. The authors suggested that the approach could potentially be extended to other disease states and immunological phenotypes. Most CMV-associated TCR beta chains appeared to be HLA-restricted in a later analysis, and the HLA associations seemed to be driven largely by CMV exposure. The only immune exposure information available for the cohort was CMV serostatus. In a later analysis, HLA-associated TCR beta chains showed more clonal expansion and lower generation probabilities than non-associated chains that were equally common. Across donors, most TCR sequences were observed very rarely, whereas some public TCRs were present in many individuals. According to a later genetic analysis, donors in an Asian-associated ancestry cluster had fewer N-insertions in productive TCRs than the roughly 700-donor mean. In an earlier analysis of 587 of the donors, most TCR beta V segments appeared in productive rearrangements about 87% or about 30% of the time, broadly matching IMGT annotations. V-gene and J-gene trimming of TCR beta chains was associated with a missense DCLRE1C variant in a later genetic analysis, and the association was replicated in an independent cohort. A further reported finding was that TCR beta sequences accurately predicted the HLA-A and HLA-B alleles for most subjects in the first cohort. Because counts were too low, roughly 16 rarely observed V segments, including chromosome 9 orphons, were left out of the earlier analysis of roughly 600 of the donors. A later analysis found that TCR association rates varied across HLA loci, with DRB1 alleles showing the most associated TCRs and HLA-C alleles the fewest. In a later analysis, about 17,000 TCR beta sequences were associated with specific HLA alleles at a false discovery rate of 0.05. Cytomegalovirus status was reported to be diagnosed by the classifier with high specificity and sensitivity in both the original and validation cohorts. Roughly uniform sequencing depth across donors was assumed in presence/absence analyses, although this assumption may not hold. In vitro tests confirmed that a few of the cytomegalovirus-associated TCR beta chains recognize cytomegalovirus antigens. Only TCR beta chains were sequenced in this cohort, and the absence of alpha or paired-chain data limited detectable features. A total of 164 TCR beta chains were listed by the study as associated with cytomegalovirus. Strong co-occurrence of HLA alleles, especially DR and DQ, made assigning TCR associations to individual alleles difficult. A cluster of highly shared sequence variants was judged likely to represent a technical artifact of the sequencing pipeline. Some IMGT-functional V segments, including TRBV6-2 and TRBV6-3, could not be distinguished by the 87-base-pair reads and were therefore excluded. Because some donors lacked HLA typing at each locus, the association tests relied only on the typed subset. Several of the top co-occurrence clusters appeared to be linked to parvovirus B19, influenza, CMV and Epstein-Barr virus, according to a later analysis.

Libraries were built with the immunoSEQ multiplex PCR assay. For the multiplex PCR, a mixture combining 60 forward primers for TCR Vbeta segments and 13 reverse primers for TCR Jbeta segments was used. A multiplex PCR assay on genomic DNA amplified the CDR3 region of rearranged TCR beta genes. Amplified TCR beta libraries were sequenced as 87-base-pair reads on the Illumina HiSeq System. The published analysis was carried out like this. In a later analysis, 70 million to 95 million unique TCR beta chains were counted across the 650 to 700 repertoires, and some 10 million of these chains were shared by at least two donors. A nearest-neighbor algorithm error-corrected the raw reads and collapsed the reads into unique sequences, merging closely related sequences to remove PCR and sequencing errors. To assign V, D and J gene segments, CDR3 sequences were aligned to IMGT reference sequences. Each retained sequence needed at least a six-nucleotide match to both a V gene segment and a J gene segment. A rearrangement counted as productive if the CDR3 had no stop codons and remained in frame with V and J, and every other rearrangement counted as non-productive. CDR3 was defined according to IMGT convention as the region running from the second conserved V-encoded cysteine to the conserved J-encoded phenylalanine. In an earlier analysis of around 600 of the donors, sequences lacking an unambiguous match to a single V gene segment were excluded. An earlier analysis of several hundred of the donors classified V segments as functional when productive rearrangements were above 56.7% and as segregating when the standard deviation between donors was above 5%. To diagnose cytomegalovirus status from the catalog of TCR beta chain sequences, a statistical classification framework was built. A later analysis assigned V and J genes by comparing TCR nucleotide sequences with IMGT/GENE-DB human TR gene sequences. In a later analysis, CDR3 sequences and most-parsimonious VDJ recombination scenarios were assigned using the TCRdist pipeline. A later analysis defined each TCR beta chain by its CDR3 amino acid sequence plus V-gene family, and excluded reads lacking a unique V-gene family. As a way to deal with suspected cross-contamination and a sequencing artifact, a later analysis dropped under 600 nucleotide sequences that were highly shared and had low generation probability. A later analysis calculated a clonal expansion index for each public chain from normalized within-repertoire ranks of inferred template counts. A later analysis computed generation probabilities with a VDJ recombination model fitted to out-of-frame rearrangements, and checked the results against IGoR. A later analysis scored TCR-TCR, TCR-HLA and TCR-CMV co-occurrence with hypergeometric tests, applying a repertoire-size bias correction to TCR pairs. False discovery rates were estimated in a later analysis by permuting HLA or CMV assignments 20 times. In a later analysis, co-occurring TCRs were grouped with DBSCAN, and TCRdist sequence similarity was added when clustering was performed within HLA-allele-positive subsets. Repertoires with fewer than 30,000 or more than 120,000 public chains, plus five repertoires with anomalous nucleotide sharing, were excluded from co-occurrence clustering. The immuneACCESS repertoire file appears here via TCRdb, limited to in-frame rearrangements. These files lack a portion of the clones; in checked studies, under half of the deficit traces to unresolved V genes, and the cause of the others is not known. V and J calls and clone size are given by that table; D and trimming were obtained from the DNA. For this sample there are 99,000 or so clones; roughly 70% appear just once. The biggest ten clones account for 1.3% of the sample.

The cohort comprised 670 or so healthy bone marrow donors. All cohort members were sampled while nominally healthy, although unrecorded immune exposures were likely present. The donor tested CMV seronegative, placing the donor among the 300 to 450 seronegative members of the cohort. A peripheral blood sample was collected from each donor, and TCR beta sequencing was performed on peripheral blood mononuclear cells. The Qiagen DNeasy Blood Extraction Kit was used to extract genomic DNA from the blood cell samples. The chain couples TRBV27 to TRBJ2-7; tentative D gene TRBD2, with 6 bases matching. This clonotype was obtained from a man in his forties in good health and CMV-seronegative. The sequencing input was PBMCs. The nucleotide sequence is TGTGCCAGCAGCCGTTACCGGGACTCATCCTACGAGCAGTACTTC. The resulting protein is CASSRYRDSSYEQYF.